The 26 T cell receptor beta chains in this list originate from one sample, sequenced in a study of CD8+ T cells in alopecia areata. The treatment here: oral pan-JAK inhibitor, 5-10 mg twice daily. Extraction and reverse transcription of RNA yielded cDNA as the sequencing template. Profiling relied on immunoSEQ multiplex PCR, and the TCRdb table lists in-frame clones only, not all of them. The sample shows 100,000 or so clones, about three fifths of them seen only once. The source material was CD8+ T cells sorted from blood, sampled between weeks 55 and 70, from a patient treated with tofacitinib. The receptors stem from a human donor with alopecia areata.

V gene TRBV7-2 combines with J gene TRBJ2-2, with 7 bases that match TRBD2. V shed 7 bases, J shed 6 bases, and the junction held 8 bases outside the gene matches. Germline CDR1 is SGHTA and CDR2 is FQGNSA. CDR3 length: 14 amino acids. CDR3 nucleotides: TGTGCCAGCACGGGCAGGGAGGGGTCCGGGGAGCTGTTTTTT. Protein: CASTGREGSGELFF.

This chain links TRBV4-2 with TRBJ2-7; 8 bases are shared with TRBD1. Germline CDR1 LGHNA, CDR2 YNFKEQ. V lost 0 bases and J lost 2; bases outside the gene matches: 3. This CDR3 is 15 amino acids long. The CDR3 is CASSQEGTGTYEQYF. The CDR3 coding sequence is TGTGCCAGCAGCCAAGAGGGGACAGGTACCTACGAGCAGTACTTC.

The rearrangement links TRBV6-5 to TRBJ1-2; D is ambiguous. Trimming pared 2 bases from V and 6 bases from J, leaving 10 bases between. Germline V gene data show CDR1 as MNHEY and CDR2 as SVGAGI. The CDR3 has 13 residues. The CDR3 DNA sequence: TGTGCCAGCAGTTACCCAGGACGAGATGGCTACACCTTC. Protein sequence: CASSYPGRDGYTF.

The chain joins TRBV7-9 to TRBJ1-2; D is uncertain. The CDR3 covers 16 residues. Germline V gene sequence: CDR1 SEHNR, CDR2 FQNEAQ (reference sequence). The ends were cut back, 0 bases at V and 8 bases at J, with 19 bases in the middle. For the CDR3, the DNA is TGTGCCAGCAGCTTAGCCAACCGGGCCCCAGAGGCGGGCTACACCTTC. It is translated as CASSLANRAPEAGYTF.

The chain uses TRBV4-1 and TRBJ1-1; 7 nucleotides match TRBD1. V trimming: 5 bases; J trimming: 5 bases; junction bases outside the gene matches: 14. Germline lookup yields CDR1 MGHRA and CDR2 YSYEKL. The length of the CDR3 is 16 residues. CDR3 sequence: CASSYRERAGGTEAFF. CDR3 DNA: TGCGCCAGCAGCTACCGTGAAAGGGCAGGGGGTACTGAAGCTTTCTTT.

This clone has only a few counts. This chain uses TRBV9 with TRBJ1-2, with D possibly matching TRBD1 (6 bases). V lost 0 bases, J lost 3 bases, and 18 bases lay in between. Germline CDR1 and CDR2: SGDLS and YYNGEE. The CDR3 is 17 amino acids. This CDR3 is CASSVGDRPRGDYGYTF. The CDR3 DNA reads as TGTGCCAGCAGCGTAGGAGACAGGCCTCGGGGTGACTATGGCTACACCTTC.

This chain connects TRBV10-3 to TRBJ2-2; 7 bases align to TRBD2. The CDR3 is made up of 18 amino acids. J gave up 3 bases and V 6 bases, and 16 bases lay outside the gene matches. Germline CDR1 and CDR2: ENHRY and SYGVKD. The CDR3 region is CAIRTGTTLWGYTGELFF. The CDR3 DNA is TGTGCCATCAGAACCGGGACTACGCTTTGGGGGTACACCGGGGAGCTGTTTTTT.

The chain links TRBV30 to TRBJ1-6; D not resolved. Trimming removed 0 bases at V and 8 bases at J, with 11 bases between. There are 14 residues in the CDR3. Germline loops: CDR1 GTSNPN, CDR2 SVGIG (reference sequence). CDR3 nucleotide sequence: TGTGCCTGGAGTGTAGGGCGATCCCATTCACCCCTCCACTTT. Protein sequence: CAWSVGRSHSPLHF.

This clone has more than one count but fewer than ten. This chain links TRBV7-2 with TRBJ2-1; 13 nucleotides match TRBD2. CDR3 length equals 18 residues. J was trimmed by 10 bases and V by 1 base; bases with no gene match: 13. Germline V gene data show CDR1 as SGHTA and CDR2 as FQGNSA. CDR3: CASSLVRGTSGVQREQFF. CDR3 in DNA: TGTGCCAGCAGCTTAGTAAGGGGGACTAGCGGGGTTCAGAGGGAGCAGTTCTTC.

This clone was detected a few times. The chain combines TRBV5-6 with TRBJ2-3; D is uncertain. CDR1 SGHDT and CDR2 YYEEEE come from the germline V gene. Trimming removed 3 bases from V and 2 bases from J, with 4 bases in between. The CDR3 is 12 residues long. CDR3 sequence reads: CASSSNTDTQYF. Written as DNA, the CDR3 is TGTGCCAGCAGCTCTAACACAGATACGCAGTATTTT.

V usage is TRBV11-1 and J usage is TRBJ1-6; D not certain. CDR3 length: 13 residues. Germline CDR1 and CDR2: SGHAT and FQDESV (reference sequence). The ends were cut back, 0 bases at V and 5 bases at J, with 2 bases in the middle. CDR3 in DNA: TGTGCCAGCAGCTTAGCGAATAATTCACCCCTCCACTTT. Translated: CASSLANNSPLHF. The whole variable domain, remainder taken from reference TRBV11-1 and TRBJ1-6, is EAEVAQSPRYKITEKSQAVAFWCDPISGHATLYWYRQILGQGPELLVQFQDESVVDDSQLPKDRFSAERLKGVDSTLKIQPAELGDSAMYLCASSLANNSPLHFGNGTRLTVT.

The CDR3 sequence: CASSARSYGYTF. CDR3 nucleotide sequence: TGTGCCAGCAGCGCCAGGTCCTATGGCTACACCTTC. The chain has TRBV9 and TRBJ1-2, with unresolved D. The CDR3 length is 12 residues. Trimming left V 3 bases short and J 4 bases short, with 7 bases between. CDR1 and CDR2 from the germline V gene are SGDLS and YYNGEE.

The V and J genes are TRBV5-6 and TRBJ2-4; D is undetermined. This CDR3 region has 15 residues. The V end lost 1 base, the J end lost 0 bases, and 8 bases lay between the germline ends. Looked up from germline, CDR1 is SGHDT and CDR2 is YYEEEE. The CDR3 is CASSLRWVAKNIQYF. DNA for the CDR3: TGTGCCAGCAGCTTGAGATGGGTAGCCAAAAACATTCAGTACTTC. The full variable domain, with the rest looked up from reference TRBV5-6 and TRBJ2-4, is DAGVTQSPTHLIKTRGQQVTLRCSPKSGHDTVSWYQQALGQGPQFIFQYYEEEERQRGNFPDRFSGHQFPNYSSELNVNALLLGDSALYLCASSLRWVAKNIQYFGAGTRLSVL.

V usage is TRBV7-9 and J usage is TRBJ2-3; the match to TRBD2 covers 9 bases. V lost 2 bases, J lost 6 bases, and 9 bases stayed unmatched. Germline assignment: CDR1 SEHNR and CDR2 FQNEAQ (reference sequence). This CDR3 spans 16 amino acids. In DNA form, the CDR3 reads TGTGCCAGCAGCTTACCAGGCGGGGGGGACCGGGATACGCAGTATTTT. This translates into CASSLPGGGDRDTQYF. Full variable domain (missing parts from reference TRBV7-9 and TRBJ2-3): DTGVSQNPRHKITKRGQNVTFRCDPISEHNRLYWYRQTLGQGPEFLTYFQNEAQLEKSRLLSDRFSAERPKGSFSTLEIQRTEQGDSAMYLCASSLPGGGDRDTQYFGPGTRLTVL.

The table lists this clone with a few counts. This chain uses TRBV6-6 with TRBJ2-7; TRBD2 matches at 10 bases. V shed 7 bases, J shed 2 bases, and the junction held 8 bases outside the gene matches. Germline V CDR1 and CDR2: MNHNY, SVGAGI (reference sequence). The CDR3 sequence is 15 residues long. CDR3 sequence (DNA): TGTGCCAGCACTAAGCTAGCGGGGGACACCTACGAGCAGTACTTC. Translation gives CASTKLAGDTYEQYF.

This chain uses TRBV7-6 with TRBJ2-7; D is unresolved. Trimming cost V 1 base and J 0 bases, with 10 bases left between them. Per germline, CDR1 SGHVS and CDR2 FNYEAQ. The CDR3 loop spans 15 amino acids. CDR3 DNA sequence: TGTGCCAGCAGCTTAGTGGGTCCTCCCTCCTACGAGCAGTACTTC. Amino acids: CASSLVGPPSYEQYF.

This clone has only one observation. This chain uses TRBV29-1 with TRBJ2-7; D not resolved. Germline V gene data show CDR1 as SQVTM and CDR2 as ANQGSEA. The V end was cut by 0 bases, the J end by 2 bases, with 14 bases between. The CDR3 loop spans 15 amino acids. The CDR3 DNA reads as TGCAGCGTTGAAGATCAGAGGCGAGCGCCCTACGAGCAGTACTTC. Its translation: CSVEDQRRAPYEQYF.

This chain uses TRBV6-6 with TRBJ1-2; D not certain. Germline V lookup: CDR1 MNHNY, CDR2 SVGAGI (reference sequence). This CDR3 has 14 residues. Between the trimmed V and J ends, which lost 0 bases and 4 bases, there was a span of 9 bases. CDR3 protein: CASSYSDSPYGYTF. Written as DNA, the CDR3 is TGTGCCAGCAGTTACTCGGATAGCCCCTATGGCTACACCTTC.

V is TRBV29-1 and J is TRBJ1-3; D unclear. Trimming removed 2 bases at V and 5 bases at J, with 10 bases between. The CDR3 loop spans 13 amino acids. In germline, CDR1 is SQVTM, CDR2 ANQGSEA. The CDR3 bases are TGCAGCGTTGAAAATCCCAGAAGAAACACCATATATTTT. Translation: CSVENPRRNTIYF.

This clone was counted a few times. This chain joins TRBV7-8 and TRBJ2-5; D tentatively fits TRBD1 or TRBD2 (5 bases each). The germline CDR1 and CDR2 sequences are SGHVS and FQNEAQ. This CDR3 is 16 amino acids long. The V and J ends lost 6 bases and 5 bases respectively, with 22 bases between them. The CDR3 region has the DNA TGTGCCAGCAGGTCGGAGGCCGGGACCCTGCCCGAGACCCAGTACTTC. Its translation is CASRSEAGTLPETQYF.

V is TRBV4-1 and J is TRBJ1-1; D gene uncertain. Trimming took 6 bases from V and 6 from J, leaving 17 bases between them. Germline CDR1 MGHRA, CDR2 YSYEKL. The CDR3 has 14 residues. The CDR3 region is CASRGNRVFAEAFF. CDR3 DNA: TGCGCCAGCAGGGGTAACAGAGTCTTCGCTGAAGCTTTCTTT.

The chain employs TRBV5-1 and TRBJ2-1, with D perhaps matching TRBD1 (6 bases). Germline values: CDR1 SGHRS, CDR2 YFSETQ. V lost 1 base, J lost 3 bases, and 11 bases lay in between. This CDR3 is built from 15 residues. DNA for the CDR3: TGCGCCAGCAGCTTGCCAAGGACAGACTACAATGAGCAGTTCTTC. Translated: CASSLPRTDYNEQFF.

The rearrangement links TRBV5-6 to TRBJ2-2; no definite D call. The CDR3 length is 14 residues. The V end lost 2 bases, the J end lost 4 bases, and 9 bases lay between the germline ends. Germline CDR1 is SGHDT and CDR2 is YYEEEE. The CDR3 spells CASSLGRTTGELFF. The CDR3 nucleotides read TGTGCCAGCAGCTTAGGCCGGACCACCGGGGAGCTGTTTTTT.

CDR3 residues: CATSRTSGGGDTQYF. CDR3 DNA sequence: TGTGCCACCAGCAGAACTAGCGGGGGAGGAGATACGCAGTATTTT. The gene calls are TRBV15 and TRBJ2-3; 11 positions match TRBD2. Germline V lookup: CDR1 LNHNV, CDR2 YYDKDF (reference sequence). The junction had 3 bases not matched to a gene; V was cut back by 2 bases and J by 5 bases. The CDR3 consists of 15 residues.

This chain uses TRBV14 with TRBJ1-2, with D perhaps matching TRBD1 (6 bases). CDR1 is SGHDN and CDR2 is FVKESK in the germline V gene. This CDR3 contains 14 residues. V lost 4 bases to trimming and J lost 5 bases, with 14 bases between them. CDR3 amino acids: CASSPWRQVYGYTF. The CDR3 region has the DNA TGTGCCAGCAGCCCCTGGAGACAGGTTTATGGCTACACCTTC. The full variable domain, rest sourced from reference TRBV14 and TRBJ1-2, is EAGVTQFPSHSVIEKGQTVTLRCDPISGHDNLYWYRRVMGKEIKFLLHFVKESKQDESGMPNNRFLAERTGGTYSTLKVQPAELEDSGVYFCASSPWRQVYGYTFGSGTRLTVV.

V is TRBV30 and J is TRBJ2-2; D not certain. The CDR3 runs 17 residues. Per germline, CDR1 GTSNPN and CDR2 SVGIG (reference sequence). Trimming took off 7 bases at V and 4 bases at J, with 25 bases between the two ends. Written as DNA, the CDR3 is TGTGCCTTGGATGTGGCAGACCCCTTTATTGGCACCGGGGAGCTGTTTTTT. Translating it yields CALDVADPFIGTGELFF. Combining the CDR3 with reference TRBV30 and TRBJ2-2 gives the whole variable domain SQTIHQWPATLVQPVGSPLSLECTVEGTSNPNLYWYRQAAGRGLQLLFYSVGIGQISSEVPQNLSASRPQDRQFILSSKKLLLSDSGFYLCALDVADPFIGTGELFFGEGSRLTVL.